A single sample is the source of the 9 T cell receptor beta chains below, sequenced in a study of blood T cells in healthy people across ages. With a J-beta primer mix and a sample-barcoded 5' primer, a second PCR ran 7 to 11 cycles. A single record per CDR3 protein comes from TCRdb applying MiXCR to the 5' RACE reads. The data contain about 670,000 distinct CDR3 sequences, about 50% of them singletons. Sample: blood. These receptors all stem from a woman older than 75 in good health.

This clonotype was seen only a few times. The V gene is TRBV7-2, the J gene TRBJ2-5; tentative D call: TRBD1 (5 bases). CDR1 is SGHTA, CDR2 FQGNSA, per germline. The CDR3 extends over 14 amino acids. Deletions cut 3 bases from V and 2 bases from J, with 10 bases between. DNA of the CDR3: TGTGCCAGCAGCTTCGCAAGGGGTCAAGAGACCCAGTACTTC. This encodes CASSFARGQETQYF.

A few counts support this clonotype. V is TRBV7-7 and J is TRBJ2-1, with 12 bases identical to TRBD2. The CDR3 is 15 amino acids. In germline, CDR1 is SSHAT, CDR2 FNYEAQ (reference sequence). Trimming cost V 5 bases and J 6 bases; bases outside gene matches: 5. The CDR3 DNA reads TGTGCCAGCAGCCAGACTAGCGGGAGTACCAATGAGCAGTTCTTC. Protein: CASSQTSGSTNEQFF.

The genes are TRBV5-1 and TRBJ2-4, with D possibly being TRBD1 or TRBD2 (5 bases each). The J call is in doubt because the DNA end fits TRBJ2-5 better. This CDR3 has 14 amino acids. CDR1 and CDR2 (germline): SGHRS, YFSETQ. The CDR3 protein is CASNPRNGDETQYF. The CDR3, as DNA: TGCGCCAGCAACCCCCGGAACGGGGACGAGACCCAGTACTTC.

The chain is built from TRBV21-1 and TRBJ2-4. TRBV21-1 counts as a pseudogene. The CDR3 is 15 amino acids. CDR3 in amino acids: CASSKAHDAKNIQYF. Here the CDR3 DNA reads TGTGCCAGCAGCAAAGCCCACGACGCCAAAAACATTCAGTACTTC.

The rearrangement links TRBV5-1 to TRBJ1-1; possibly TRBD1 for D (6 bases). CDR3 size: 13 residues. The germline V gene has CDR1 SGHRS and CDR2 YFSETQ. Trimming cost V 5 bases and J 8 bases, with 16 bases left between them. The CDR3 protein is CASSRQGQREAFF. The CDR3, as DNA: TGCGCCAGCAGTCGCCAGGGGCAGAGGGAAGCTTTCTTT.

This clonotype was detected ten times or more. The chain recombines TRBV7-8 with TRBJ2-7; 7 nucleotides align to TRBD1. Germline lookup yields CDR1 SGHVS and CDR2 FQNEAQ. This CDR3 comprises 15 residues. The ends lost 2 bases at V and 3 bases at J; junction bases unmatched: 7. The CDR3 nucleotides are TGTGCCAGCAGCTTAACCCGTGGGACAGTCTACGAGCAGTACTTC. As protein: CASSLTRGTVYEQYF.

This clonotype was recorded a few times. V gene TRBV2 combines with J gene TRBJ1-1; D might be TRBD1 (5 bases). CDR1 SNHLY and CDR2 FYNNEI come from the germline V gene. V was shortened by 5 bases and J by 3 bases, with 16 bases between the two germline ends. The CDR3 length is 15 residues. As DNA, the CDR3 is TGTGCCAGCAGTCGTACCGGGACTGTGGACACTGAAGCTTTCTTT. It encodes CASSRTGTVDTEAFF.

V usage is TRBV12-3 or TRBV12-4 and J usage is TRBJ1-6; 9 positions match TRBD1. V shed 6 bases and J 10 bases; nucleotides not matched to a gene: 7. The CDR3 spans 14 residues. This CDR3 reads CASSATGGESPLHF. In DNA, the CDR3 is TGTGCCAGCAGCGCCACAGGGGGCGAATCACCCCTCCACTTT.

The J gene is TRBJ2-4, the V gene TRBV27; D possibly matches TRBD1 or TRBD2 (5 bases each). V gave up 3 bases and J gave up 13 bases, with 22 bases separating them. The CDR3 has 15 amino acids. CDR1 and CDR2 (germline): MNHEY, SMNVEV (reference sequence). For the CDR3, the DNA is TGTGCCAGCAGTTTCAGTAATGAGGGGAATTTTAAGCAGTACTTC. Its translation: CASSFSNEGNFKQYF.